Shown below are 3 T cell receptor beta chains from a single sample sequenced in a study of STAT5B mutations in CD4+ large granular lymphocyte leukemia. Sequenced by immunoSEQ multiplex PCR; TCRdb stores in-frame clones only, minus some. In the table there are approximately 30,000 clones, roughly 89% of which are singletons. The sequencing sample was made of CD4+ T cells from blood buffy coats. Receptor source: a human donor in good health.

The rearrangement uses TRBV28 and TRBJ2-5; perhaps TRBD2 as D (6 bases). V lost 8 bases and J lost 4, with 20 bases in between. From germline, CDR1 is MDHEN and CDR2 SYDVKM. CDR3 size: 15 residues. As DNA, the CDR3 is TGTGCCAGCGTCCGGGAGAGGGAAGGAAGAGAGACCCAGTACTTC. It specifies CASVREREGRETQYF.

This chain links TRBV18 with TRBJ2-7; 13 nucleotides agree with TRBD2. The germline V gene encodes CDR1 KGHSH and CDR2 LQKENI. The V and J ends lost 3 bases and 0 bases, in that order; junction bases with no gene match: 2. CDR3 length: 16 amino acids. The CDR3 protein is CASSPRTSGSSYEQYF. CDR3 bases: TGTGCCAGCTCACCCCGGACTAGCGGGAGCTCCTACGAGCAGTACTTC. Looking up the rest from reference TRBV18 and TRBJ2-7 gives the full variable domain: NAGVMQNPRHLVRRRGQEARLRCSPMKGHSHVYWYRQLPEEGLKFMVYLQKENIIDESGMPKERFSAEFPKEGPSILRIQQVVRGDSAAYFCASSPRTSGSSYEQYFGPGTRLTVT.

The chain uses TRBV6-1 and TRBJ2-7; unclear D gene. The V end was cut by 4 bases, the J end by 6 bases, with 13 bases between. The V gene's germline CDR1 is MNHNS and CDR2 SASEGT. CDR3 size: 13 residues. CDR3 loop: CASSVRVNSEQYF. CDR3 DNA sequence: TGTGCCAGCAGTGTAAGGGTAAACTCCGAGCAGTACTTC.